This T cell receptor beta chain was captured in a study of cytomegalovirus exposure and HLA in healthy donors. Broader study findings: Per a prior analysis, the majority of TCR beta V segments were productive roughly 90% or roughly 30% of the time. Per published reports, the classifier diagnosed cytomegalovirus status with high specificity and sensitivity.

In this sample, this clone turned up once. As yet, its antigen is unknown. The PCR made use of 60 Vbeta and 13 Jbeta primers. Data came from immunoSEQ multiplex PCR; TCRdb stores just in-frame clones and leaves some out. The sample records about 160,000 clones, about 71% being singletons. Germline V gives CDR1 SQVTM, CDR2 ANQGSEA. With 8 bases clipped from V and 5 bases from J, the junction kept 7 bases outside the gene matches. The CDR3 contains 12 residues. The sequence was obtained from a woman younger than 45 in good health and CMV-seronegative. The chain employs TRBV29-1 and TRBJ2-5, with 8 positions matching TRBD2. Sequencing was performed on PBMCs. The CDR3 region has the DNA TGCAGCTTCTCCGGGGGGGCGGAGACCCAGTACTTC. It specifies CSFSGGAETQYF.